Sequencing of this TCR beta chain was carried out in a study of T cells in Graves' hyperthyroidism and ophthalmopathy. A remark on this clonotype: Its antigen is unidentified. Just one base apart from a much larger clone, this may be a read error.

Findings and caveats of the study: From stable hyperthyroidism, ophthalmopathy was set apart by a 13 V-J model.

Amplification targeted TCR beta CDR3 regions from RNA transcripts. The HTBI primer set served for first-round RT-PCR of the TCR CDR3. TCRdb recomputed calls from the multiplex PCR reads with MiXCR, one row per CDR3 protein. Here the sample spans approximately 740,000 distinct CDR3 sequences, approximately 15% being singletons. CDR1 is SNHLY and CDR2 is FYNNEI in the germline V gene. This CDR3 is built from 14 residues. With 7 bases clipped from V and 8 bases from J, the junction kept 9 bases outside the gene matches. Clinical symptoms, serum thyroxine and TRAb, thyroid ultrasound and orbital computed tomography together formed the diagnostic basis.

The material sequenced was blood. This chain connects TRBV2 to TRBJ2-1; 9 bases fit TRBD2. The sequence was obtained from a woman aged 18-30 years with Graves' hyperthyroidism. The CDR3 spells CASNGGRALHEQFF. DNA of the CDR3: TGTGCCAGCAATGGCGGGAGGGCCCTGCATGAGCAGTTCTTC.